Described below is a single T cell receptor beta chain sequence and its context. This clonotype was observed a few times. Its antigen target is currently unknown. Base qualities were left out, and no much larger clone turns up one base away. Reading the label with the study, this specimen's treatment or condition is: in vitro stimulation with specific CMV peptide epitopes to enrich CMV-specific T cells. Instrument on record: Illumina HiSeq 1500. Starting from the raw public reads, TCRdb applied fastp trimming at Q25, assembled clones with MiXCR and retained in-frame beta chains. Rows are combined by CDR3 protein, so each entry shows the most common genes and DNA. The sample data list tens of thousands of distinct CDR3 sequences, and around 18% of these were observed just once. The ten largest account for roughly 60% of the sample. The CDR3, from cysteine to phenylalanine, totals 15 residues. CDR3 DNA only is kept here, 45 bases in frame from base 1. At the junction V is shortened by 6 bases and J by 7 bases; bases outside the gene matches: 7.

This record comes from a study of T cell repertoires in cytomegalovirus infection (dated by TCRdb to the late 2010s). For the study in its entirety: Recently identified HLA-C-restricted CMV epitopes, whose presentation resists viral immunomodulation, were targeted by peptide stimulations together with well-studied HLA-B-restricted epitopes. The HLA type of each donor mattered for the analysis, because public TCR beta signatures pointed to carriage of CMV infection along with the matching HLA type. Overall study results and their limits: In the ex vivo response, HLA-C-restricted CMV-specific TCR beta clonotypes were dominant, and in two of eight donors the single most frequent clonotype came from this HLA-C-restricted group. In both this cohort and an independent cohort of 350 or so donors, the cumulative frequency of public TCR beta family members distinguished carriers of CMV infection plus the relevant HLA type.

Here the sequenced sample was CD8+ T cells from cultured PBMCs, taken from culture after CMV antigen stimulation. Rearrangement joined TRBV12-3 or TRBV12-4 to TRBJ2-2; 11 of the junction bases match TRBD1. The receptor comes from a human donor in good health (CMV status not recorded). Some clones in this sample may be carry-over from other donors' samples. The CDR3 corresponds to CASSFRGTGGGELFF. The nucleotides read TGTGCCAGCAGCTTTCGGGGGACAGGGGGCGGGGAGCTGTTTTTT.